The 13 T cell receptor beta chains below come from one sample, sequenced in a study of T cells in Graves' hyperthyroidism and ophthalmopathy. RNA transcripts yielded amplified TCR beta CDR3 regions. The HTBI set primed first-round TCR CDR3 RT-PCR. One entry per CDR3 protein, called by TCRdb with MiXCR from the multiplex PCR reads. Of under 400,000 distinct CDR3 sequences listed, 15% to 20% are singletons. Specimen: blood. The origin of the receptors is a woman aged 45 to 65 with Graves' hyperthyroidism.

This clonotype was observed many times. The chain employs TRBV3-1 and TRBJ2-4; 8 nucleotides match TRBD1. Germline V gene sequence: CDR1 LGHDT, CDR2 YNNKEL (reference sequence). The CDR3 loop spans 16 amino acids. Trimming cost V 5 bases and J 0 bases; bases outside gene matches: 6. The CDR3 DNA is TGTGCCAGCAGCTCCGCGGACAGGGTAGCCAAAAACATTCAGTACTTC. As protein: CASSSADRVAKNIQYF.

This clonotype occurred many times. The chain recombines TRBV9 with TRBJ2-1, with D tentatively TRBD2 (5 bases). CDR1 and CDR2 (germline): SGDLS, YYNGEE. The CDR3 covers 16 residues. Trimming took 4 bases from V and 2 from J, leaving 16 bases between them. Written as DNA, the CDR3 is TGTGCCAGCAGCCCATCCGGCGCGGGCCCCTACAATGAGCAGTTCTTC. The encoded protein is CASSPSGAGPYNEQFF.

This clonotype was seen only a few times. The rearrangement uses TRBV2 and TRBJ2-3; D might be TRBD1 (5 bases). The germline gives CDR1 SNHLY, CDR2 FYNNEI. Trimming left V 5 bases short and J 2 bases short, with 17 bases between. The CDR3 is 16 residues long. The CDR3 reads CASSLQDGQLTDTQYF. CDR3 DNA sequence: TGTGCCAGCAGTTTACAGGACGGTCAGCTCACAGATACGCAGTATTTT.

For this clonotype: A much more abundant neighbour one base away suggests this may be a read error. This chain joins TRBV7-8 and TRBJ2-2; D is perhaps TRBD2 (6 bases). Between the trimmed V and J ends, which lost 1 base and 0 bases, there was a span of 9 bases. CDR3 size: 16 residues. The germline gives CDR1 SGHVS, CDR2 FQNEAQ. CDR3 nucleotides: TGTGCCAGCAGCTTAGAGTGCGGGACGAACACCGGGGAGCTGTTTTTT. Translated, it gives CASSLECGTNTGELFF.

The chain links TRBV5-1 to TRBJ2-3; 8 bases map to TRBD2. CDR1 and CDR2 (germline): SGHRS, YFSETQ. The CDR3 loop spans 16 amino acids. V lost 0 bases and J lost 1; bases outside the gene matches: 4. DNA for the CDR3: TGCGCCAGCAGCTTGGCGGCGGGGGGCGGCACAGATACGCAGTATTTT. Amino acids: CASSLAAGGGTDTQYF. The variable domain in full, with the rest retrieved from reference TRBV5-1 and TRBJ2-3, is KAGVTQTPRYLIKTRGQQVTLSCSPISGHRSVSWYQQTPGQGLQFLFEYFSETQRNKGNFPGRFSGRQFSNSRSEMNVSTLELGDSALYLCASSLAAGGGTDTQYFGPGTRLTVL.

The chain carries TRBV5-1 and TRBJ1-1, with 9 bases fitting TRBD1. This CDR3 spans 15 amino acids. V lost 0 bases to trimming and J lost 5 bases; unmatched junction nucleotides: 5. Germline lookup yields CDR1 SGHRS and CDR2 YFSETQ. The CDR3 sequence is CASSLEQGARTEAFF. CDR3 in DNA: TGCGCCAGCAGCTTGGAACAGGGGGCGCGAACTGAAGCTTTCTTT.

V and J are TRBV6-1 and TRBJ1-1; 10 nucleotides match TRBD1. V was pared by 10 bases and J by 0 bases, with 8 bases of the junction left unmatched. Germline V gene data show CDR1 as MNHNS and CDR2 as SASEGT. The length of the CDR3 is 15 residues. This CDR3 is CATRTGGEMNTEAFF. In DNA, the CDR3 is TGTGCCACCCGGACAGGGGGGGAAATGAACACTGAAGCTTTCTTT.

This clonotype has at least ten counts. CDR3 sequence reads: CASSLATGAATEAFF. The CDR3 nucleotides read TGTGCCAGCAGCTTAGCAACGGGGGCTGCCACTGAAGCTTTCTTT. J is TRBJ1-1 and V is TRBV7-6; D possibly corresponds to TRBD1 (6 bases). Germline V lookup: CDR1 SGHVS, CDR2 FNYEAQ. With 0 bases removed from V and 4 bases from J, the gap between germline ends came to 12 bases. The CDR3 is 15 amino acids.

Note on this clonotype: An end of the junction does not agree with germline; a read error may underlie this. This chain links TRBV10-3 with TRBJ2-5; 7 nucleotides match TRBD1. Germline CDR1 ENHRY, CDR2 SYGVKD. The CDR3 is 14 residues long. The CDR3 DNA sequence: TGTACCATCAGCATACAGGGGTGGCAAGAGACCCAGTACTTC. Protein sequence: CTISIQGWQETQYF.

V gene TRBV12-3 or TRBV12-4 combines with J gene TRBJ1-3; 8 bases map to TRBD1. Trimming cost V 3 bases and J 0 bases; bases outside gene matches: 13. This CDR3 contains 19 residues. CDR3 protein: CASSLTTRQGRLSGNTIYF. The CDR3, as DNA: TGTGCCAGCAGTTTGACCACCCGACAGGGGAGGCTCTCTGGAAACACCATATATTTT.

The chain is built from TRBV10-3 and TRBJ1-2; 11 bases align to TRBD1. The V and J ends lost 8 bases and 3 bases, in that order; junction bases with no gene match: 5. This CDR3 is built from 14 residues. CDR1 is ENHRY and CDR2 is SYGVKD in the germline V gene. The CDR3 bases are TGTGCCATCTCTCCGGGACAGGGGGACTATGGCTACACCTTC. As protein: CAISPGQGDYGYTF.

Concerning this clonotype itself: A read error may be the cause here, since a much bigger clone is one base away. V usage is TRBV18 and J usage is TRBJ1-3; the D is unclear. Germline V gives CDR1 KGHSH, CDR2 LQKENI. The V gene lost 3 bases and the J gene lost 0 bases, with 9 bases spanning the gap. The CDR3 length is 15 residues. This chain's CDR3 is CASSPPRTSGNTIYF. Here the CDR3 DNA reads TGTGCCAGCTCACCGCCCCGGACCTCTGGAAACACCATATATTTT.

This clonotype was recorded a few times. The rearrangement uses TRBV18 and TRBJ2-1; 10 bases are shared with TRBD1. Germline CDR1 KGHSH, CDR2 LQKENI. With V trimmed by 0 bases and J by 6 bases, 2 bases remained unmatched. The CDR3 totals 15 residues. DNA for the CDR3: TGTGCCAGCTCACCACCGGGACAGGGGAGCAATGAGCAGTTCTTC. It is translated as CASSPPGQGSNEQFF.